The T cell receptor (beta chain) described here comes from a study of CD8 T cells in Susac syndrome. Roughly 0.45 to 1 ug RNA was reverse transcribed with random hexamers. TCRdb used MiXCR to reprocess the immunoSEQ multiplex PCR reads, holding one entry per CDR3 protein. The table lists about 120,000 distinct CDR3 sequences, about nine tenths of them singletons, with more than 0.13% in the top ten. TEMRA cells were FACS-enriched and CD8+ and CD4+ T cells negatively isolated. The CDR3 runs to 13 residues. Between the trimmed V and J ends, which lost 5 bases and 4 bases, there was a span of 12 bases. CDR1 and CDR2 from the germline V gene are DFQATT and SNEGSKA (reference sequence).

This chain uses TRBV20-1 with TRBJ1-5; no definite D call. Sequencing was carried out using CD4+ T cells from PBMCs. This receptor was taken from a human donor in good health. The CDR3 DNA reads TGCAGTGCTGCCGAGACTGTTAATCAGCCCCAGCATTTT. It specifies CSAAETVNQPQHF.